This is a list of T cell receptor beta chains from one sample in a study of CD8+ T cells in alopecia areata. Clones were sequenced by immunoSEQ multiplex PCR, and TCRdb holds only the in-frame ones, with some missing. The table has around 180,000 clones, less than 65% seen once. The material was CD4+ T cells sorted from blood, obtained at week 24, from a patient treated with tofacitinib. The receptor source for this set is a human donor with alopecia areata. The CDR3 runs from the conserved cysteine through the conserved F or W. A D gene is named only where the DNA matches it firmly. Clone size is stated in some rows and not others, as once, few, many or a class when expanded.

abundance	len	d_gene	v_gene	j_gene	CDR3nt	CDR3aa
once	14	TRBD2	TRBV2	TRBJ2-1	TGTGCCAGCCTCTCCGGGGGGGCGCACAATGAGCAGTTCTTC	CASLSGGAHNEQFF
-	13	-	TRBV5-1	TRBJ2-7	TGCGCCAGCAGCAACCGGACGACTTACGAGCAGTACTTC	CASSNRTTYEQYF
few	12	TRBD1	TRBV6-5	TRBJ1-1	TGTGCCAGCAGTCCCGGGACAGGGAAAGCTTTCTTT	CASSPGTGKAFF
-	15	TRBD1	TRBV7-2	TRBJ1-6	TGTGCCAGCAGCCCTTGGACAGGGGAAAATTCACCCCTCCACTTT	CASSPWTGENSPLHF
-	15	-	TRBV29-1	TRBJ1-2	TGCAGCGTTGAATCCCCTGCCGATACTAACTATGGCTACACCTTC	CSVESPADTNYGYTF
-	14	-	TRBV4-3	TRBJ2-7	TGCGCCAGCAGCCACTCCTTACAGGACTACGAGCAGTACTTC	CASSHSLQDYEQYF
-	14	TRBD1	TRBV6-1	TRBJ1-1	TGTGCCAGCAGTCTACAGGGGATCCACACTGAAGCTTTCTTT	CASSLQGIHTEAFF
-	14	-	TRBV7-2	TRBJ2-2	TGTGCCAGCAGTCCCAGAGTGGGGACCGGGGAGCTGTTTTTT	CASSPRVGTGELFF
-	12	TRBD2	TRBV5-1	TRBJ2-5	TGCGCCACCGGGGGGACCGGAGAGACCCAGTACTTC	CATGGTGETQYF
-	13	-	TRBV29-1	TRBJ1-1	TGCAGCGTTGAAGAACGACTCGGCACTGAAGCTTTCTTT	CSVEERLGTEAFF
-	16	-	TRBV5-4	TRBJ1-2	TGTGCCAGCAGAAAAGGAAAAGGGGCCCTCAACTATGGCTACACCTTC	CASRKGKGALNYGYTF
-	12	-	TRBV2	TRBJ1-2	TGTGCCAGCGTAAGGGAAATCTATGGCTACACCTTC	CASVREIYGYTF
-	16	TRBD1	TRBV29-1	TRBJ1-2	TGCAGCGTTGATAGTCAGGGACAGGGGGCGGCGAATGGCTACACCTTC	CSVDSQGQGAANGYTF
-	11	-	TRBV7-2	TRBJ1-2	TGTGCCAGCAGCATGGAATATGGCTACACCTTC	CASSMEYGYTF
-	15	-	TRBV2	TRBJ2-2	TGTGCCAGCAGTCCCGGGACCCCGAACACCGGGGAGCTGTTTTTT	CASSPGTPNTGELFF
few	13	-	TRBV13	TRBJ2-6	TGTGCCAGCAGTTACTCTGGGGCCAACGTCCTGACTTTC	CASSYSGANVLTF
-	17	TRBD1	TRBV15	TRBJ1-4	TGTGCCACCAGCCGCTCGGGACAGTTTGCAACTAATGAAAAACTGTTTTTT	CATSRSGQFATNEKLFF
-	13	-	TRBV29-1	TRBJ1-5	TGCAGCGTTGGGGGGACGCTGAATCAGCCCCAGCATTTT	CSVGGTLNQPQHF
-	14	TRBD2	TRBV5-1	TRBJ2-7	TGCGCCAGCAGCGTGCGACTAGCGGGGGACGAGCAGTACTTC	CASSVRLAGDEQYF
-	15	TRBD2	TRBV5-1	TRBJ2-1	TGCGCCAGCAGCTTAGGCGGGGGGGCCTACAATGAGCAGTTCTTC	CASSLGGGAYNEQFF
once	15	-	TRBV5-6	TRBJ1-2	TGTGCCAGCAGCTTGGGACTACTAGCGGCCGATGGCTACACCTTC	CASSLGLLAADGYTF
-	13	-	TRBV29-1	TRBJ1-1	TGCAGCGGTACAGGGATATTAAACACTGAAGCTTTCTTT	CSGTGILNTEAFF
once	15	-	TRBV30	TRBJ2-3	TGTGCCTGGAGCCCGGGCAGCCCGAGCACAGATACGCAGTATTTT	CAWSPGSPSTDTQYF
-	14	TRBD1	TRBV29-1	TRBJ2-7	TGCAGCGTTGACGGGACAGGGAACTCCTACGAGCAGTACTTC	CSVDGTGNSYEQYF
-	12	-	TRBV12-5	TRBJ2-7	TGTGCTAGTGGTTTCGGGGATTACGAGCAGTACTTC	CASGFGDYEQYF
few	12	-	TRBV2	TRBJ1-3	TGTGCCAGCAGTACCCCTGGAAACACCATATATTTT	CASSTPGNTIYF
-	14	-	TRBV6-5	TRBJ1-1	TGTGCCAGCAGTTACGGCGGAAAAAACACTGAAGCTTTCTTT	CASSYGGKNTEAFF
once	15	TRBD1	TRBV6-6	TRBJ1-5	TGTGCCAGCAGTTATGACAGGGCAAGAACTCAGCCCCAGCATTTT	CASSYDRARTQPQHF
-	13	-	TRBV29-1	TRBJ2-1	TGCAGCGTTGCGGCAGTGAGGCACAATGAGCAGTTCTTC	CSVAAVRHNEQFF
-	15	-	TRBV25-1	TRBJ2-7	TGTGCCAGCAGTGAGGGGCCGCTGGGAATCTACGAGCAGTACTTC	CASSEGPLGIYEQYF
once	15	-	TRBV7-6	TRBJ2-5	TGTGCCAGCAGCTTGGCGGGGGCGGGAGCAGAGACCCAGTACTTC	CASSLAGAGAETQYF
few	14	-	TRBV4-2	TRBJ2-3	TGTGCCAGCAGCCCTGGGACTAGCACAGATACGCAGTATTTT	CASSPGTSTDTQYF
-	16	-	TRBV15	TRBJ1-4	TGTGCCACCAGCAGAGATCAACCCGAGGCTGGGGAAAAACTGTTTTTT	CATSRDQPEAGEKLFF
-	15	-	TRBV5-1	TRBJ2-3	TGCGCCAGCAGCTTCGGCGGGGCTAGCACAGATACGCAGTATTTT	CASSFGGASTDTQYF
-	16	-	TRBV10-3	TRBJ2-3	TGTGCCATCAGAGACGGGACCCGTGGTAGCACAGATACGCAGTATTTT	CAIRDGTRGSTDTQYF
-	15	-	TRBV10-3	TRBJ2-3	TGTGCCATCAGTGAACAGGGTTCGGGCACAGATACGCAGTATTTT	CAISEQGSGTDTQYF
-	14	-	TRBV30	TRBJ2-7	TGTGCCTGGAGTTGGAGTGGGTCCTCCTACGAGCAGTACTTC	CAWSWSGSSYEQYF
-	21	TRBD1	TRBV4-3	TRBJ1-4	TGCGCCAGCAGCCAAACATTCTTAGGCGGGACAGGGGGGCCGTTTCGGGAAAAACTGTTTTTT	CASSQTFLGGTGGPFREKLFF
few	11	-	TRBV29-1	TRBJ1-1	TGCAGCGCTCTGGAGAACACTGAAGCTTTCTTT	CSALENTEAFF
few	14	-	TRBV11-2	TRBJ2-1	TGTGCCAGCAGCTCCGGCCTTAGCTACAATGAGCAGTTCTTC	CASSSGLSYNEQFF